These 22 T cell receptor beta chains originate from one sample sequenced in a study of T cells in localized non-small cell lung cancer. Method: immunoSEQ multiplex PCR; TCRdb's copy keeps in-frame clones and lacks some. The sample shows more than 50,000 clones, over 75% of them seen only once. The input for sequencing was peripheral blood, taken before any cancer treatment. These receptors all come from a female donor older than 55 with stage II squamous cell lung carcinoma.

The chain has TRBV2 and TRBJ1-4; D call uncertain. The V gene lost 4 bases and the J gene lost 8 bases, with 14 bases spanning the gap. Germline CDR1 reads SNHLY; CDR2 reads FYNNEI. CDR3 length: 14 residues. CDR3 in amino acids: CASSGTPPGEKLFF. The CDR3 DNA reads TGTGCCAGCAGTGGCACACCCCCGGGCGAAAAACTGTTTTTT. The variable domain in full, completed from reference TRBV2 and TRBJ1-4, reads EPEVTQTPSHQVTQMGQEVILRCVPISNHLYFYWYRQILGQKVEFLVSFYNNEISEKSEIFDDQFSVERPDGSNFTLKIRSTKLEDSAMYFCASSGTPPGEKLFFGSGTQLSVL.

In DNA, the CDR3 is TGTGCCAGCAGCTTAATACCGGGGGCGAACACCGGGGAGCTGTTTTTT. Its protein product is CASSLIPGANTGELFF. The chain is built from TRBV7-3 and TRBJ2-2; TRBD2 is a possible D gene (6 bases). V was cut by 1 base and J by 0 bases, with 9 bases left in between. The CDR3 length is 16 residues. CDR1 is SGHTA, CDR2 FQGTGA, per germline.

This chain uses TRBV9 with TRBJ1-1; 7 nucleotides align to TRBD1. The CDR3 is 14 amino acids. Trimming removed 3 bases from V and 4 bases from J; junction bases left unmatched: 6. Germline CDR1 SGDLS, CDR2 YYNGEE. CDR3 region: CASSARGQGTEAFF. The CDR3 region has the DNA TGTGCCAGCAGCGCTAGGGGGCAGGGCACTGAAGCTTTCTTT.

This clone was picked up one time. The CDR3 is CASSAGTVTNYGYTF. The CDR3 DNA sequence: TGTGCCAGTAGTGCGGGGACTGTTACTAACTATGGCTACACCTTC. The J gene is TRBJ1-2, the V gene TRBV19, with D tentatively TRBD1 (5 bases). V was pared by 5 bases and J by 0 bases, with 13 bases between. The CDR3 has 15 amino acids. Germline assignment: CDR1 LNHDA and CDR2 SQIVND (reference sequence).

This clone was seen a handful of times. The chain has TRBV4-2 and TRBJ1-2, with TRBD1 matching 7 bases. J was trimmed by 7 bases and V by 4 bases; bases with no gene match: 6. Per germline, CDR1 LGHNA and CDR2 YNFKEQ. The CDR3 is made up of 13 amino acids. CDR3 residues: CASSLTGVGGYTF. CDR3 DNA: TGTGCCAGCAGCCTAACAGGGGTTGGTGGCTACACCTTC.

The chain has TRBV30 and TRBJ1-5; 7 bases line up with TRBD1. The V gene end was trimmed by 0 bases and the J gene end by 4 bases; junction bases not matched to a gene: 9. Germline V lookup: CDR1 GTSNPN, CDR2 SVGIG (reference sequence). This CDR3 comprises 16 residues. In DNA, the CDR3 is TGTGCCTGGAGTGTCGGTCGGGCAGGGGGGAATCAGCCCCAGCATTTT. Residues: CAWSVGRAGGNQPQHF.

This clone was found once. The chain combines TRBV6-5 with TRBJ2-3, with D possibly matching TRBD2 (7 bases). The V gene's germline CDR1 is MNHEY and CDR2 SVGAGI. Trimming left V 10 bases short and J 2 bases short, with 16 bases between. The CDR3 contains 14 residues. CDR3 sequence reads: CATGGHGTTDTQYF. CDR3 nucleotides: TGTGCCACCGGGGGGCACGGGACCACAGATACGCAGTATTTT.

The V call is TRBV5-4, the J call TRBJ2-3; no definite D call. The CDR3 runs to 13 residues. Germline V gives CDR1 SGHNT, CDR2 YYREEE (reference sequence). Trimming left V 2 bases short and J 6 bases short, with 10 bases between. CDR3 sequence reads: CASSFDRADTQYF. The CDR3 nucleotides read TGTGCCAGCAGCTTCGACCGGGCGGATACGCAGTATTTT.

This clone was detected only once. This chain uses TRBV28 with TRBJ1-5; unclear D gene. The CDR3 consists of 16 residues. From germline, CDR1 is MDHEN and CDR2 SYDVKM. Trimming left V 6 bases short and J 0 bases short, with 15 bases between. For the CDR3, the DNA is TGTGCCAGCAGACTGGTGGTGGAATATAGCAATCAGCCCCAGCATTTT. It yields the protein CASRLVVEYSNQPQHF.

The rearrangement joins TRBV5-1 to TRBJ1-1, with D unresolved. Trimming removed 4 bases at V and 3 bases at J, with 16 bases between. The CDR3 consists of 15 residues. The V gene's germline CDR1 is SGHRS and CDR2 YFSETQ. The CDR3, as DNA: TGCGCCAGCAGCATCGCCGGGAAGAGGGACACTGAAGCTTTCTTT. Residues: CASSIAGKRDTEAFF.

The rearrangement joins TRBV30 to TRBJ1-6; D is undetermined. The length of the CDR3 is 11 residues. V lost 5 bases and J 9 bases, leaving 8 bases between the germline ends. Germline V gene lookup returns CDR1 GTSNPN and CDR2 SVGIG (reference sequence). CDR3 residues: CAWGLGSPLHF. CDR3 sequence (DNA): TGTGCCTGGGGGTTGGGTTCACCCCTCCACTTT.

The rearrangement links TRBV2 to TRBJ1-2, with a tentative D call TRBD1 (5 bases). The CDR3 sequence is 14 residues long. V lost 5 bases, J lost 8 bases, and 18 bases lay in between. Germline values: CDR1 SNHLY, CDR2 FYNNEI. The CDR3 region has the DNA TGTGCCAGCAGTTTCGGGACGGTCAACTTCGGCTACACCTTC. It specifies CASSFGTVNFGYTF.

The V and J genes are TRBV7-2 and TRBJ2-7; D tentatively reads TRBD1 or TRBD2 (6 bases each). CDR3 length: 14 amino acids. The germline V and J ends were trimmed by 3 bases and 5 bases, with 14 bases remaining between them. Germline CDR1 and CDR2: SGHTA and FQGNSA. Written as DNA, the CDR3 is TGTGCCAGCAGCTTGTCAAAGGGGGGCCACGAGCAGTACTTC. Translated, it gives CASSLSKGGHEQYF.

The chain links TRBV10-3 to TRBJ2-7; TRBD1 matches 11 bases. Germline V gene lookup returns CDR1 ENHRY and CDR2 SYGVKD. CDR3 size: 15 residues. The V segment lost 5 bases and the J segment 7 bases; nucleotides outside the gene matches: 10. DNA of the CDR3: TGTGCCATCAGTCCCTGGGACAGGGGGAGTGGGGAGCAGTACTTC. Translation: CAISPWDRGSGEQYF.

J is TRBJ1-2 and V is TRBV11-3, with D possibly TRBD1 on 6 matching bases. This CDR3 has 14 residues. Per germline, CDR1 SGHNT and CDR2 YENEEA. V dropped 1 base and J dropped 8 bases, with 14 bases sitting between them. The CDR3 protein is CASSLARGARGYTF. In nucleotides, the CDR3 is TGTGCCAGCAGCTTAGCGCGGGGGGCTAGAGGCTACACCTTC.

The chain is built from TRBV5-8 and TRBJ1-2; D is undetermined. From germline, CDR1 is SGHTS and CDR2 YDEGEE. This CDR3 is 13 amino acids long. The V gene lost 0 bases and the J gene lost 9 bases, with 12 bases spanning the gap. CDR3 region: CASSLAAVIRYTF. The CDR3 coding sequence is TGTGCCAGCAGCTTGGCCGCTGTGATTCGCTACACCTTC.

CDR3 region: CATRGALGGYGYTF. DNA of the CDR3: TGTGCCACCAGGGGGGCCCTCGGGGGCTATGGCTACACCTTC. This chain links TRBV15 with TRBJ1-2; tentatively, D is TRBD1 (6 bases). The germline CDR1 and CDR2 sequences are LNHNV and YYDKDF (reference sequence). The CDR3 loop spans 14 amino acids. V was clipped by 6 bases and J by 4 bases, with 15 bases between them. Combining the CDR3 with reference TRBV15 and TRBJ1-2 gives the whole variable domain DAMVIQNPRYQVTQFGKPVTLSCSQTLNHNVMYWYQQKSSQAPKLLFHYYDKDFNNEADTPDNFQSRRPNTSFCFLDIRSPGLGDTAMYLCATRGALGGYGYTFGSGTRLTVV.

This clone has just a few counts. This chain links TRBV6-5 with TRBJ2-7; 11 nucleotides agree with TRBD1. In germline, CDR1 is MNHEY, CDR2 SVGAGI. The CDR3 is made up of 15 amino acids. The V gene end was trimmed by 6 bases and the J gene end by 2 bases; junction bases not matched to a gene: 6. CDR3 nucleotide sequence: TGTGCCAGCAGGATCGGGACAGGGGGAACCTACGAGCAGTACTTC. Its protein product is CASRIGTGGTYEQYF.

The CDR3 sequence: CASSLRLSGGDGETQYF. CDR3 sequence (DNA): TGTGCCAGCAGCTTAAGGCTTAGCGGGGGAGATGGGGAGACCCAGTACTTC. The rearrangement uses TRBV11-2 and TRBJ2-5; 9 nucleotides align to TRBD2. This CDR3 contains 17 residues. V lost 2 bases, J lost 5 bases, and 12 bases stayed unmatched. Germline V CDR1 and CDR2: SGHAT, FQNNGV.

This chain links TRBV15 with TRBJ1-3; D perhaps matches TRBD1 (5 bases). Trimming left V 4 bases short and J 0 bases short, with 13 bases between. There are 16 residues in the CDR3. Germline CDR1 is LNHNV and CDR2 is YYDKDF (reference sequence). The CDR3 DNA sequence: TGTGCCACCAGCAATGGGGACGGAACCTCTGGAAACACCATATATTTT. It translates to CATSNGDGTSGNTIYF. Based on the CDR3 plus reference TRBV15 and TRBJ1-3, the full variable domain is DAMVIQNPRYQVTQFGKPVTLSCSQTLNHNVMYWYQQKSSQAPKLLFHYYDKDFNNEADTPDNFQSRRPNTSFCFLDIRSPGLGDTAMYLCATSNGDGTSGNTIYFGEGSWLTVV.

The V gene is TRBV10-3, the J gene TRBJ1-2; possible D gene TRBD1, 5 bases. Germline loops: CDR1 ENHRY, CDR2 SYGVKD. Trimming shortened V by 8 bases and J by 8 bases, and 21 bases separated the two germline ends. This CDR3 region has 14 residues. The CDR3 is CAISQRQGGEGYTF. The CDR3 coding sequence is TGTGCCATCTCCCAGCGCCAGGGTGGTGAAGGCTACACCTTC.

About this clone: A read error may account for a junction end that differs from germline. This sequence joins TRBV5-4 and TRBJ1-1; D ambiguous. This CDR3 has 13 residues. Germline CDR1 and CDR2: SGHNT and YYREEE (reference sequence). CDR3 residues: CVSSLAGNTEAFF. In nucleotides, the CDR3 is TGTGTCAGCAGCTTGGCCGGGAACACTGAAGCTTTCTTT.